This entry features one T cell receptor (beta chain) sequence. What it binds is not known. Sequenced by immunoSEQ multiplex PCR; TCRdb stores in-frame clones only, minus some. The top ten hold 4% to 5.5% of the sample, which has about 77,000 clones, more than 85% seen once. Germline lookup yields CDR1 MNHEY and CDR2 SVGEGT. This CDR3 contains 14 residues. J lost 3 bases, V lost 6 bases, and 4 bases had no gene match. The entry originates in a study of T cell responses to AZD1222 COVID-19 vaccine. The study pooled second doses at about 4 or about 12 weeks. Overall study results and limits: Elevations in Spike-specific TCR breadth and depth followed administration of two AZD1222 doses. Recipients of AZD1222 seropositive at baseline numbered only 5 or 6. Donors were largely white British and mainly female; clonal diversity was possibly underestimated.

This chain links TRBV6-2 or TRBV6-3 with TRBJ2-1, with 8 bases lining up with TRBD2. The specimen comprised peripheral blood, sampled 28 days after the second AZD1222 dose. The clonotype comes from an adult who received the AZD1222 COVID-19 vaccine. CDR3 nucleotides: TGTGCCAGCAGCGAAGCGGGGGACTACAATGAGCAGTTCTTC. Protein sequence: CASSEAGDYNEQFF.